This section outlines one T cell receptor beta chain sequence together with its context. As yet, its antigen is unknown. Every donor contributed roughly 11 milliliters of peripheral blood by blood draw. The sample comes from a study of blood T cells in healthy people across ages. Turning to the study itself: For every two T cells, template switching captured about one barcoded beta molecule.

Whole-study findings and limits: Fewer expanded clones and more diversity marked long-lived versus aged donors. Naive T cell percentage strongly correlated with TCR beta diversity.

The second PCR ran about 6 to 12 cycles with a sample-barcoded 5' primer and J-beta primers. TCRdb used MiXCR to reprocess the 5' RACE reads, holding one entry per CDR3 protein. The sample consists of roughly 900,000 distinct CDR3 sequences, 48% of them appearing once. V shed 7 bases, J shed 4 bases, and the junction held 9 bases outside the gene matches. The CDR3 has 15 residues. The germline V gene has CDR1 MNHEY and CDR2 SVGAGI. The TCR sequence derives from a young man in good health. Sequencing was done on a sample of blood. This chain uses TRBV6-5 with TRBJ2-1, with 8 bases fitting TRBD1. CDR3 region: CASTDGQGAYNEQFF. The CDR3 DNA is TGTGCCAGCACCGACGGGCAGGGGGCGTACAATGAGCAGTTCTTC.